A selection of T cell receptor beta chains follows, all from one sample in a study of shared T cell receptors in the human thymus. Only in-frame clones appear in the TCRdb table, and some are missing; sequencing was by immunoSEQ multiplex PCR. Here the sample spans approximately 730,000 clones, approximately 83% being singletons. This sample was shared with a second study, whose subject was human thymus T cells.

Sequenced input: thymocytes. The receptors come from a girl under two years old with a congenital heart defect. CDR3s include the opening cysteine and the closing phenylalanine or tryptophan. A D gene is named only where the DNA matches it firmly. The listing skips clone size in some rows; elsewhere it reads once, few, many or a size class.

v_gene	abundance	j_gene	d_gene	CDR3aa	CDR3nt
TRBV6-1	.	TRBJ2-7	.	CASSGPGVESYEQYF	TGTGCCAGCAGTGGGCCAGGCGTTGAGTCCTACGAGCAGTACTTC
TRBV15	.	TRBJ1-4	.	CATSSGREGPTNEKLFF	TGTGCCACCAGCAGTGGCAGGGAAGGTCCAACTAATGAAAAACTGTTTTTT
TRBV15	once	TRBJ1-3	TRBD1	CATSRVLGQGGRSGNTIYF	TGTGCCACCAGCAGAGTTCTTGGGCAGGGGGGCCGCTCTGGAAACACCATATATTTT
TRBV14	.	TRBJ1-6	.	CASSQDPPRGSYNSPLHF	TGTGCCAGCAGCCAAGATCCTCCCAGGGGCTCCTATAATTCACCCCTCCACTTT
TRBV7-6	.	TRBJ2-7	TRBD1	CASSFRRDRLGVSSYEQYF	TGTGCCAGCAGCTTCCGACGGGACAGGCTTGGGGTAAGCTCCTACGAGCAGTACTTC
TRBV5-4	.	TRBJ2-7	.	CASSSSWAGASYEQYF	TGTGCCAGCAGCTCGTCTTGGGCAGGGGCCTCCTACGAGCAGTACTTC
TRBV7-8	.	TRBJ1-2	.	CASSPDHFLGYGYTF	TGTGCCAGCAGCCCAGACCACTTCCTCGGGTATGGCTACACCTTC
TRBV7-2	.	TRBJ1-5	TRBD1	CASSNRGRNQPQHF	TGTGCCAGCAGCAACAGGGGCCGCAATCAGCCCCAGCATTTT
TRBV27	.	TRBJ2-1	TRBD1	CASSFLRDSRLSEQFF	TGTGCCAGCAGTTTCCTCCGGGACAGTCGATTAAGTGAGCAGTTCTTC
TRBV5-1	.	TRBJ2-4	TRBD2	CASRRLAGVLGIQYF	TGCGCCAGCAGGAGACTAGCGGGGGTACTTGGCATTCAGTACTTC
TRBV7-2	.	TRBJ2-1	.	CASSYRDTKTDEQFF	TGTGCCAGCAGCTACCGGGACACGAAGACGGATGAGCAGTTCTTC
TRBV11-3	.	TRBJ1-1	TRBD1	CASSSDGTGVNTEAFF	TGTGCCAGCAGCTCAGACGGCACAGGGGTGAACACTGAAGCTTTCTTT
TRBV28	once	TRBJ2-7	TRBD1	CASSSVDREVGKTYEQYF	TGTGCCAGCAGTTCCGTCGACAGGGAAGTGGGTAAGACCTACGAGCAGTACTTC
TRBV6-4	.	TRBJ2-2	.	CASSVGGGRTGELFF	TGTGCCAGCAGTGTAGGAGGGGGCCGGACCGGGGAGCTGTTTTTT
TRBV28	.	TRBJ1-4	.	CASSSYRHATNEKLFF	TGTGCCAGCAGTTCCTACAGACATGCAACTAATGAAAAACTGTTTTTT
TRBV4-3	.	TRBJ1-1	.	CASSQESLNTEAFF	TGCGCCAGCAGCCAAGAGAGCCTGAACACTGAAGCTTTCTTT
TRBV7-3	.	TRBJ2-1	TRBD2	CASSLAGGAYNEQFF	TGTGCCAGCAGCTTAGCGGGGGGCGCCTACAATGAGCAGTTCTTC
TRBV5-1	once	TRBJ2-4	TRBD1	CASSSPGQGDSLAKNIQYF	TGCGCCAGCAGCTCGCCGGGACAGGGAGATTCATTAGCCAAAAACATTCAGTACTTC
TRBV5-1	.	TRBJ2-1	TRBD2	CASSAGGTVDPEQFF	TGCGCCAGCAGCGCGGGGGGGACAGTCGATCCTGAGCAGTTCTTC
TRBV28	few	TRBJ1-2	.	CASSPGRRGGSPNYGYTF	TGTGCCAGCAGCCCAGGTCGAAGAGGGGGTTCCCCTAACTATGGCTACACCTTC
TRBV28	.	TRBJ1-4	TRBD1	CASSLDSVKDRGPHGTNEKLFF	TGTGCCAGCAGTTTAGACTCGGTGAAGGACAGGGGGCCCCACGGGACTAATGAAAAACTGTTTTTT
TRBV6-5	once	TRBJ1-3	TRBD1	CASSRQGNSGNTIYF	TGTGCCAGCAGCCGACAGGGGAACTCTGGAAACACCATATATTTT
TRBV19	.	TRBJ1-4	.	CASSIVSENEKLFF	TGTGCCAGTAGTATAGTATCAGAAAATGAAAAACTGTTTTTT
TRBV10-3	.	TRBJ2-3	.	CASRVPGTDTQYF	TGTGCCAGCCGCGTACCGGGGACAGATACGCAGTATTTT
TRBV6-5	.	TRBJ1-5	TRBD1	CASSNGTGSNQPQHF	TGTGCCAGCAGTAACGGGACAGGGTCCAATCAGCCCCAGCATTTT
TRBV19	.	TRBJ2-2	TRBD1	CASHRTGPNTGELFF	TGTGCCAGCCACCGGACAGGGCCTAACACCGGGGAGCTGTTTTTT
TRBV5-1	once	TRBJ1-2	.	CASSFTGRHVSLNRKPYGYTF	TGCGCCAGCAGCTTTACAGGCCGCCACGTTTCCCTAAATAGGAAACCCTATGGCTACACCTTC
TRBV7-8	.	TRBJ2-2	TRBD1	CASSLAVQDRLDTGELFF	TGTGCCAGCAGCTTAGCGGTCCAGGACAGGCTCGACACCGGGGAGCTGTTTTTT
TRBV4-1	.	TRBJ1-1	.	CASSQESSGGSMNTEAFF	TGCGCCAGCAGCCAAGAGAGTTCAGGTGGGTCCATGAACACTGAAGCTTTCTTT
TRBV4-3	.	TRBJ1-1	.	CASSHPRGLNTEAFF	TGCGCCAGCAGCCATCCCCGAGGTCTGAACACTGAAGCTTTCTTT
TRBV27	.	TRBJ2-5	TRBD1	CASSFLKGQGAGETQYF	TGTGCCAGCAGTTTCCTAAAGGGACAGGGGGCGGGGGAGACCCAGTACTTC
TRBV5-1	.	TRBJ1-2	TRBD1	CASSITGATVYGYTF	TGCGCCAGCAGCATAACAGGGGCCACCGTCTATGGCTACACCTTC
TRBV18	.	TRBJ2-7	TRBD1	CASSPPVGQDYEQYF	TGTGCCAGCTCACCACCGGTGGGACAGGACTACGAGCAGTACTTC
TRBV6-1	.	TRBJ1-1	TRBD1	CASRGQPNTEAFF	TGTGCCAGCAGGGGACAGCCGAACACTGAAGCTTTCTTT
TRBV7-8	few	TRBJ2-7	TRBD2	CASNPGLAGEYPYEQYF	TGTGCCAGCAACCCAGGCCTAGCGGGGGAGTACCCCTACGAGCAGTACTTC
TRBV6-5	.	TRBJ1-2	TRBD1	CASNHPGTGVGYTF	TGTGCCAGCAACCACCCCGGGACAGGCGTCGGCTACACCTTC
TRBV7-8	.	TRBJ2-1	TRBD1	CASSLPQRDRLYCNEQFF	TGTGCCAGCAGCTTACCCCAACGGGACAGACTATACTGCAATGAGCAGTTCTTC